This entry lists 21 T cell receptor beta chains sequenced from one sample in a study of beta chain features in type 1 diabetes. Whole-study results and caveats: Type 1 diabetes patients showed a moderate but significant shortening of TCRB CDR3s in all four CD4+ subsets.

No antigens are known for them. Since all of the isolated RNA was reverse transcribed, expressed TCRB transcripts were what got sequenced. Repertoires were generated with immunoSEQ multiplex PCR, while TCRdb's copy carries only in-frame clones and drops some. Of about 120,000 clones in the sample, 17% are singletons; the top ten hold 2% to 3%. The sequenced material came from central memory CD4+ T cells from blood. These receptors all come from a man aged 18 to 29 with type 1 diabetes.

The chain couples TRBV28 to TRBJ1-5, with D possibly TRBD1 on 5 matching bases. V was cut by 6 bases and J by 7 bases, with 13 bases left in between. The CDR3 has 13 amino acids. Germline V gene data show CDR1 as MDHEN and CDR2 as SYDVKM. The DNA of the CDR3 is TGTGCCAGCAGGGTCCAGGGTGACCAGCCCCAGCATTTT. As protein: CASRVQGDQPQHF.

A few counts support this clone. This chain joins TRBV23-1 and TRBJ2-1; 14 bases align to TRBD2. TRBV23-1 is classed as an ORF, of uncertain function. V shed 0 bases, J shed 8 bases, and the junction held 3 bases outside the gene matches. CDR3 length: 16 amino acids. The CDR3 loop is CASSQSRLAGGDEQFF. The CDR3 DNA reads TGCGCCAGCAGTCAATCAAGACTAGCGGGAGGGGATGAGCAGTTCTTC.

This clone occurred a few times. The chain has TRBV14 and TRBJ2-5; 8 positions match TRBD1. Germline V gene sequence: CDR1 SGHDN, CDR2 FVKESK. The trim removed 3 bases at V and 9 bases at J, leaving 9 bases unmatched. The CDR3 spans 14 residues. Written as DNA, the CDR3 is TGTGCCAGCAGCCAGGGACAGGCGCTCACGGCCCAGTACTTC. Translating it yields CASSQGQALTAQYF.

This clone has a handful of counts. This sequence joins TRBV6-5 and TRBJ2-6, with D maybe TRBD2 (5 bases). From germline, CDR1 is MNHEY and CDR2 SVGAGI. V was clipped by 7 bases and J by 0 bases, with 10 bases between them. The CDR3 loop spans 15 amino acids. CDR3 sequence: CASTSGSSGANVLTF. The CDR3 nucleotides are TGTGCCAGCACCTCGGGGTCCTCTGGGGCCAACGTCCTGACTTTC.

This clone was observed a few times. The chain couples TRBV18 to TRBJ1-2; D ambiguous. CDR3 length: 14 amino acids. The V gene lost 3 bases and the J gene lost 4 bases, with 12 bases spanning the gap. CDR1 is KGHSH, CDR2 LQKENI, per germline. The CDR3 coding sequence is TGTGCCAGCTCACCGACCCAAGAAACCTATGGCTACACCTTC. This sequence encodes CASSPTQETYGYTF.

This chain uses TRBV27 with TRBJ1-2, with D perhaps matching TRBD1 (5 bases). The CDR3 runs 14 residues. Trimming took 2 bases from V and 4 from J, leaving 11 bases between them. In germline, CDR1 is MNHEY, CDR2 SMNVEV (reference sequence). The CDR3 sequence is CASSLNQGSYGYTF. DNA of the CDR3: TGTGCCAGCAGTTTAAATCAGGGAAGCTATGGCTACACCTTC.

This clone was counted only a few times. The chain joins TRBV29-1 to TRBJ2-7; D remains ambiguous. CDR1 is SQVTM, CDR2 ANQGSEA, per germline. This CDR3 is 15 amino acids long. V was trimmed by 0 bases and J by 0 bases, leaving 12 bases between them. The chain's CDR3 is CSVEEKGTYSYEQYF. CDR3 coding DNA: TGCAGCGTTGAAGAAAAGGGCACCTACTCCTACGAGCAGTACTTC.

Concerning this clone: A read error may be the cause here, since a much bigger clone is one base away. The sample contains more than one DNA sequence encoding this CDR3. The genes are TRBV14 and TRBJ2-1; weak D call: TRBD2 (6 bases). The CDR3 has 13 amino acids. Germline V gene sequence: CDR1 SGHDN, CDR2 FVKESK. The V end lost 3 bases, the J end lost 8 bases, and 11 bases lay between the germline ends. CDR3 sequence reads: CASSQSGRYEQFF. The CDR3 DNA follows: TGTGCCAGCAGCCAGAGCGGGCGTTATGAGCAGTTCTTC.

The chain uses TRBV27 and TRBJ2-1; 8 bases line up with TRBD2. The CDR3 has 15 amino acids. V was clipped by 2 bases and J by 5 bases; unmatched bases: 5. Germline V gene lookup returns CDR1 MNHEY and CDR2 SMNVEV (reference sequence). The CDR3 here is CASSLLGLGNNEQFF. CDR3 nucleotide sequence: TGTGCCAGCAGTTTACTGGGACTAGGGAACAATGAGCAGTTCTTC.

The rearrangement uses TRBV7-9 and TRBJ2-1; TRBD1 or TRBD2 may be the D gene (6 bases each). V gave up 5 bases and J gave up 0 bases, with 20 bases separating them. The CDR3 consists of 18 residues. The germline V gene encodes CDR1 SEHNR and CDR2 FQNEAQ (reference sequence). The CDR3, as DNA: TGTGCCAGCAGCCCCTCAGGAGGGGGGACGAGCTCCTACAATGAGCAGTTCTTC. Its protein is CASSPSGGGTSSYNEQFF.

This clone was observed a handful of times. Other DNA sequences of this sample code for an identical CDR3. The chain uses TRBV30 and TRBJ2-7; no definite D call. The V and J ends lost 1 base and 1 base respectively, with 5 bases between them. Germline CDR1 reads GTSNPN; CDR2 reads SVGIG (reference sequence). The CDR3 is made up of 12 amino acids. The CDR3 protein is CAWSGLSYEQYF. The CDR3 DNA sequence: TGTGCCTGGAGTGGCCTATCCTACGAGCAGTACTTC.

This clone came up many times. The V call is TRBV9, the J call TRBJ2-1; TRBD2 agrees at 7 bases. This CDR3 is 14 amino acids long. V was pared by 0 bases and J by 5 bases, with 2 bases of the junction left unmatched. Germline CDR1 is SGDLS and CDR2 is YYNGEE. CDR3 DNA: TGTGCCAGCAGCGTAGCTAGCGGCCACAATGAGCAGTTCTTC. It is translated as CASSVASGHNEQFF.

The chain has TRBV29-1 and TRBJ2-5, with D possibly matching TRBD2 (6 bases). CDR3 length: 10 residues. CDR1 is SQVTM, CDR2 ANQGSEA, per germline. CDR3 loop: CVGGEETQYF. The CDR3 DNA reads as TGCGTGGGCGGGGAAGAGACCCAGTACTTC.

This clone has at least ten counts. At one end, the junction sequence differs from germline, possibly due to a read error. The CDR3 DNA reads TGTGCTAGCAGCCCCGGGGGGTCGGCAGAGACCCAGTACTTC. It codes for CASSPGGSAETQYF. The rearrangement links TRBV7-7 to TRBJ2-5; TRBD2 agrees at 7 bases. Germline CDR1 SSHAT, CDR2 FNYEAQ (reference sequence). This CDR3 has 14 amino acids.

A few counts support this clone. The J gene is TRBJ2-1, the V gene TRBV11-2, with a weak D call TRBD2 (5 bases). CDR1 and CDR2 from the germline V gene are SGHAT and FQNNGV. This CDR3 has 11 residues. Trimming left V 6 bases short and J 14 bases short, with 14 bases between. The CDR3 nucleotides are TGTGCCAGCAGTACCACTAGTTTCGAGTTCTTC. This translates into CASSTTSFEFF.

CDR3 loop: CASSLARDSKTNEQFF. CDR3 in DNA: TGCGCCAGCAGCTTGGCCCGGGACAGCAAGACCAATGAGCAGTTCTTC. This chain connects TRBV5-1 to TRBJ2-1; TRBD1 agrees at 7 bases. With 0 bases clipped from V and 6 bases from J, the junction kept 9 bases outside the gene matches. This CDR3 comprises 16 residues. CDR1 is SGHRS, CDR2 YFSETQ, per germline. The variable domain in full, completed from reference TRBV5-1 and TRBJ2-1, reads KAGVTQTPRYLIKTRGQQVTLSCSPISGHRSVSWYQQTPGQGLQFLFEYFSETQRNKGNFPGRFSGRQFSNSRSEMNVSTLELGDSALYLCASSLARDSKTNEQFFGPGTRLTVL.

The chain carries TRBV18 and TRBJ2-3; 9 bases are a match to TRBD2. CDR1 and CDR2 from the germline V gene are KGHSH and LQKENI. V gave up 3 bases and J gave up 2 bases; unmatched junction bases: 12. The CDR3 is made up of 18 amino acids. The chain's CDR3 is CASSPRTVTSGVTDTQYF. The CDR3 DNA follows: TGTGCCAGCTCACCCCGCACAGTGACTAGCGGAGTCACAGATACGCAGTATTTT.

There are many counts of this clone. The rearrangement uses TRBV4-3 and TRBJ2-3; 8 bases match TRBD1. V shed 1 base, J shed 9 bases, and the junction held 6 bases outside the gene matches. Germline CDR1 reads LGHNA; CDR2 reads YSLEER. The CDR3 contains 14 residues. CDR3 in DNA: TGCGCCAGCAGCCAAGCCTCAGGGGGCGACACGCAGTATTTT. Translating it yields CASSQASGGDTQYF.

CDR3 in DNA: TGCAGCGTGGGCCGAATCTTAGGTAAGGCTGAAGCTTTCTTT. Translating it yields CSVGRILGKAEAFF. This chain uses TRBV29-1 with TRBJ1-1, with D unclear. From germline, CDR1 is SQVTM and CDR2 ANQGSEA. This CDR3 comprises 14 residues. Trimming left V 6 bases short and J 6 bases short, with 20 bases between.

This chain joins TRBV7-2 and TRBJ1-1; 8 positions agree with TRBD1. Germline CDR1 reads SGHTA; CDR2 reads FQGNSA. The CDR3 runs 15 residues. V lost 6 bases to trimming and J lost 1 base; unmatched junction nucleotides: 7. The CDR3 is CASSFTGTGNTEAFF. The CDR3 bases are TGTGCCAGCAGTTTTACCGGGACAGGGAACACTGAAGCTTTCTTT.

Ten or more counts support this clone. The V call is TRBV10-3, the J call TRBJ2-3; the D gene is possibly TRBD1 (6 bases). Germline CDR1 ENHRY, CDR2 SYGVKD. V was clipped by 4 bases and J by 2 bases, with 13 bases between them. This CDR3 has 15 residues. The CDR3 loop is CAISGRDTSTDTQYF. For the CDR3, the DNA is TGTGCCATCAGTGGACGGGACACCTCCACAGATACGCAGTATTTT.